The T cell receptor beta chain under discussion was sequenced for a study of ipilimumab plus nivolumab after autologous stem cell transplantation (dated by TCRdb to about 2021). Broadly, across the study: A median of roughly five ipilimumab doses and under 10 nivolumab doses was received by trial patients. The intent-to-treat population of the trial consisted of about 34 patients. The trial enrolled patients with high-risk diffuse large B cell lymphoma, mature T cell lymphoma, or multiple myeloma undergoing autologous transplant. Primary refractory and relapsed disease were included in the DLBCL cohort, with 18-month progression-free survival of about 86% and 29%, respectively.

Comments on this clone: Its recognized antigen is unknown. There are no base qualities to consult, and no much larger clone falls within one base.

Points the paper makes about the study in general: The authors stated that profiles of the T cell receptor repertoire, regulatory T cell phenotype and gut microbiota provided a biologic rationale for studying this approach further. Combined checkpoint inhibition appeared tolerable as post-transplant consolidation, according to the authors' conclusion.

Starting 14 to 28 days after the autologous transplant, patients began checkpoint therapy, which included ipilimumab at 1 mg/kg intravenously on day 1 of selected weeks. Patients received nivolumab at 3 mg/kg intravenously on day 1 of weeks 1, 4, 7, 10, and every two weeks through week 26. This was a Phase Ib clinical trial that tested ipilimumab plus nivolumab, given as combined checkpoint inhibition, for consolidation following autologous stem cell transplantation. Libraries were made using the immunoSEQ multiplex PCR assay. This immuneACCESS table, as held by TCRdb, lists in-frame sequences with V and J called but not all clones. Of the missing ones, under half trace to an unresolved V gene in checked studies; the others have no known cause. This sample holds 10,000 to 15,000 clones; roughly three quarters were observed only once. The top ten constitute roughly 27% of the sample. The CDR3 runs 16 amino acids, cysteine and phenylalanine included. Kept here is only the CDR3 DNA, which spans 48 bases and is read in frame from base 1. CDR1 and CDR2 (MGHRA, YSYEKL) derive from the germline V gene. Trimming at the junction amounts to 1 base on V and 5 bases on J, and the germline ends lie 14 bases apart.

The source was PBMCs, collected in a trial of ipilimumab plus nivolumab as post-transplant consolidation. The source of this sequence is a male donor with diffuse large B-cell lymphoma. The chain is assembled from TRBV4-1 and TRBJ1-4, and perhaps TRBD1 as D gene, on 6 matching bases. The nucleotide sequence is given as TGCGCCAGCAGCCAAGTTTCCGGGACAAACAATGAAAAACTGTTTTTT. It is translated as CASSQVSGTNNEKLFF.